The T cell receptor (beta chain) under discussion was sequenced for a study of human T cells and chemical hapten exposure. Looking at the study overall: Each week of the approximately 25-week study, patients had diphenylcyclopropenone applied to the scalp.

This clonotype was observed a handful of times. Time point specified: patch test 1, 2 weeks after DPC sensitization. Treatment noted: therapeutic diphenylcyclopropenone sensitization with weekly scalp DPC. TCRdb re-called the RACE reads through MiXCR, storing one row per CDR3 protein. The sample holds some 200,000 distinct CDR3 sequences, around 22% seen once. The CDR3 spans 14 residues. V lost 5 bases and J lost 5; bases outside the gene matches: 5. Germline V gene data show CDR1 as MGHRA and CDR2 as YSYEKL. This TCR was recovered from a woman aged 45-59 years with alopecia areata. Some clones in this sample may be carry-over from other donors' samples. J is TRBJ1-1 and V is TRBV4-1, with 10 bases matching TRBD1. This sample comprised whole blood, obtained in connection with sensitization to the hapten diphenylcyclopropenone (DPC). CDR3 sequence (DNA): TGCGCCAGCAGCAGTGGGACAGGGGAAACTGAAGCTTTCTTT. It translates to CASSSGTGETEAFF.